The following is a T cell receptor (beta chain) sequence with its context. Its specificity is unknown. The CDR3 is made up of 16 amino acids. Trimming cost V 2 bases and J 0 bases; bases outside gene matches: 3. Germline lookup yields CDR1 SGHRS and CDR2 YFSETQ. This sample stems from a study of PD-1 blockade in classical Hodgkin lymphoma. Findings and caveats of the study: What caused the repertoire differences, perhaps disease activity or prior therapy, remains undefined. Reported baseline diversity: healthy donors highest, relapsed/refractory patients lowest.

Measured with immunoSEQ multiplex PCR; TCRdb has only the in-frame clones, and not every one. Of more than 25,000 clones in the sample, around 90% are singletons; the top ten hold 0.35%. Time point: newly diagnosed, previously untreated cHL patient sample. Using magnetic negative selection, the CD4+ T cells were separated out of thawed PBMCs. The source is a human donor with classical Hodgkin lymphoma. The source material was CD4+ T cells from blood. The genes are TRBV5-1 and TRBJ2-3, with TRBD2 matching over 10 bases. CDR3 DNA sequence: TGCGCCAGCAGCTTCTCAGCGGGAGGGAGCACAGATACGCAGTATTTT. This encodes CASSFSAGGSTDTQYF. Together with reference TRBV5-1 and TRBJ2-3, the CDR3 gives the full variable domain: KAGVTQTPRYLIKTRGQQVTLSCSPISGHRSVSWYQQTPGQGLQFLFEYFSETQRNKGNFPGRFSGRQFSNSRSEMNVSTLELGDSALYLCASSFSAGGSTDTQYFGPGTRLTVL.